This TCR beta chain was identified during a study of PD-1 blockade in classical Hodgkin lymphoma. The method was immunoSEQ multiplex PCR; TCRdb's version includes in-frame clones alone and lacks a portion of them. The table includes around 15,000 clones, 78% detected once. Described time point: cycle 4 day 1 (C4D1), after around six weeks of nivolumab. Each of the patients experienced relapse following autologous stem cell transplantation, and their brentuximab vedotin exposure differed. Thawed PBMCs were the source of CD4+ T cells, purified by magnetic negative selection. CDR1 is LNHDA, CDR2 SQIVND, per germline (reference sequence). This CDR3 region has 16 residues. Deletions cut 0 bases from V and 1 base from J, with 10 bases between.

The clonotype originates from a human donor with classical Hodgkin lymphoma. This chain uses TRBV19 with TRBJ2-4, with D possibly being TRBD2 (6 bases). Material: CD4+ T cells from blood, obtained before the fourth cycle of nivolumab. The CDR3 spells CASSIDGSPAKNIQYF. The CDR3 DNA follows: TGTGCCAGTAGTATAGACGGGAGCCCGGCCAAAAACATTCAGTACTTC.